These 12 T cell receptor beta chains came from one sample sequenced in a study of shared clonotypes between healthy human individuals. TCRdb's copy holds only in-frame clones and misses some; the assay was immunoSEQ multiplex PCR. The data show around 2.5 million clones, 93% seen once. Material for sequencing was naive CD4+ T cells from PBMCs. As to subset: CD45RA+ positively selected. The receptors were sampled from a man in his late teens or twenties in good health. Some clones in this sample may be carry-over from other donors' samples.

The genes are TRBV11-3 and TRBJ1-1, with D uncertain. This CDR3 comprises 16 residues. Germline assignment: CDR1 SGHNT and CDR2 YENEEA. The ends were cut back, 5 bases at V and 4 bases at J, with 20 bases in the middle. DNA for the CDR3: TGTGCCAGCAGCCCAGACTTGCTAGGGTGGGGCACTGAAGCTTTCTTT. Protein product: CASSPDLLGWGTEAFF. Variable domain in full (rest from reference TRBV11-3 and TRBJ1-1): EAGVVQSPRYKIIEKKQPVAFWCNPISGHNTLYWYLQNLGQGPELLIRYENEEAVDDSQLPKDRFSAERLKGVDSTLKIQPAELGDSAVYLCASSPDLLGWGTEAFFGQGTRLTVV.

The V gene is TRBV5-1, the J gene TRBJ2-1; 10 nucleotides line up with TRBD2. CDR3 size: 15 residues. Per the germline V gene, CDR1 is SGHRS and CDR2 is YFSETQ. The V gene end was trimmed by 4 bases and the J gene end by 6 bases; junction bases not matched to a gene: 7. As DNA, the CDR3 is TGCGCCAGCAGCCGGACTAGCGGTTTCGTCAATGAGCAGTTCTTC. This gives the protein CASSRTSGFVNEQFF.

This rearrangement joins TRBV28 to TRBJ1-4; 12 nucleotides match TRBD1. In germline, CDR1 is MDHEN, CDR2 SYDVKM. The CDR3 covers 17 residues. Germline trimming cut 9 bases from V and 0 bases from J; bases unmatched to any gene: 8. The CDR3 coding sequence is TGTGCCAGACTGCCCGGGACAGGGGGCACAACTAATGAAAAACTGTTTTTT. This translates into CARLPGTGGTTNEKLFF. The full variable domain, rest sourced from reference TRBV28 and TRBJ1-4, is DVKVTQSSRYLVKRTGEKVFLECVQDMDHENMFWYRQDPGLGLRLIYFSYDVKMKEKGDIPEGYSVSREKKERFSLILESASTNQTSMYLCARLPGTGGTTNEKLFFGSGTQLSVL.

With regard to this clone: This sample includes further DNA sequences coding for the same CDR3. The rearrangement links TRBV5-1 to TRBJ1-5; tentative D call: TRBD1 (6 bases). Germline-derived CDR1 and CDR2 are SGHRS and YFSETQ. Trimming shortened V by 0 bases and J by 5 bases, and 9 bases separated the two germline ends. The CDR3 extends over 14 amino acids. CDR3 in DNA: TGCGCCAGCAGCTTGGGCAGGGGAGATCAGCCCCAGCATTTT. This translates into CASSLGRGDQPQHF.

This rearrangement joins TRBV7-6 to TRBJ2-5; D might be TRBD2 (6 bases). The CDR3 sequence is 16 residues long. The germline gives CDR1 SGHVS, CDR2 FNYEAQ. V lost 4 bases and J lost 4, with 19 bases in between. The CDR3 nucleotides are TGTGCCAGCAGCTCGGGTGGGACGGGAGCAGTAGAGACCCAGTACTTC. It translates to CASSSGGTGAVETQYF.

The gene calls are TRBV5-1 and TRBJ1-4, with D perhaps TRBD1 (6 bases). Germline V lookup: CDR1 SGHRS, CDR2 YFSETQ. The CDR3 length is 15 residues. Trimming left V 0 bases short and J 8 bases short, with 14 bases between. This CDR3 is CASSLDDRMREKLFF. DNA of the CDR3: TGCGCCAGCAGCTTGGATGACAGGATGAGGGAAAAACTGTTTTTT.

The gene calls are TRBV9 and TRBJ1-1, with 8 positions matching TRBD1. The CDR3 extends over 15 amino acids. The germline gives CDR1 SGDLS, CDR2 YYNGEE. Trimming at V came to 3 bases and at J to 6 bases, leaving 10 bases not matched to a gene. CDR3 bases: TGTGCCAGCAGCGAATACAGGGGGGGAAGCGCTGAAGCTTTCTTT. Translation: CASSEYRGGSAEAFF.

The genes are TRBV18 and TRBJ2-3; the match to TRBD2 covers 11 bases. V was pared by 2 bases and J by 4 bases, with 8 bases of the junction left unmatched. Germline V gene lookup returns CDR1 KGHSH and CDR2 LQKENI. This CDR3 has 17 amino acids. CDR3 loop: CASSPTIGLAGADTQYF. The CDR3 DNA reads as TGTGCCAGCTCACCAACAATCGGACTAGCGGGTGCAGATACGCAGTATTTT.

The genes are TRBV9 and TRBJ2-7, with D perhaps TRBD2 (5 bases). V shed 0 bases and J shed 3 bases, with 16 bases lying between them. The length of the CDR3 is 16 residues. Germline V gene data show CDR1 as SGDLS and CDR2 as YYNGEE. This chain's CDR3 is CASSVGSLAANYEQYF. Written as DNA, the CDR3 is TGTGCCAGCAGCGTAGGGTCCCTAGCCGCTAACTACGAGCAGTACTTC.

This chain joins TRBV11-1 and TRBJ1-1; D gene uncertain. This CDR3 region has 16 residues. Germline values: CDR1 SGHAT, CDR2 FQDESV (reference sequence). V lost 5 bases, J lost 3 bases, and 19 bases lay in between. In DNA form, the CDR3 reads TGTGCCAGCAGCCCTGGCGGTAGGGCGGGCGACACTGAAGCTTTCTTT. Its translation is CASSPGGRAGDTEAFF.

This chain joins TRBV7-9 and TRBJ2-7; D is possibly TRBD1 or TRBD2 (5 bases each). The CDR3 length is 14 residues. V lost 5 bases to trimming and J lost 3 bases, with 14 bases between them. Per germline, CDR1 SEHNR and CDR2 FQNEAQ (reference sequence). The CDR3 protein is CASSGGQYNYEQYF. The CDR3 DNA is TGTGCCAGCAGCGGAGGACAATACAACTACGAGCAGTACTTC.

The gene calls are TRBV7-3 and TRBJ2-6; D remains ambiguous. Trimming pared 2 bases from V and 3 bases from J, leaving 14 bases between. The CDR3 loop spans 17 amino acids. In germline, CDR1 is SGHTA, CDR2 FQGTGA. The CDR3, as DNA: TGTGCCAGCAGCTTAGCCCCGCTGTGGGGTGGGGCCAACGTCCTGACTTTC. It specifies CASSLAPLWGGANVLTF.